This TCR beta chain was captured by sequencing in a study of cytomegalovirus exposure and HLA in healthy donors. As concerns this clone: Its antigen is currently unknown.

The primer mix had 60 Vbeta and 13 Jbeta primers. The data were produced by immunoSEQ multiplex PCR, yet TCRdb's version contains in-frame clones alone and is incomplete. The sample has some 150,000 clones; approximately 79% are singletons. The V gene lost 7 bases and the J gene lost 8 bases, with 14 bases spanning the gap. The CDR3 loop spans 12 amino acids. Germline V gives CDR1 MDHEN, CDR2 SYDVKM. Study results and limitations: Fewer N-insertions (relative to the approximately 700-donor mean) were reportedly seen in an Asian-associated ancestry cluster in a later analysis. Later analysis identified a missense DCLRE1C variant that was linked to TCR beta V- and J-gene trimming.

Sequenced input: PBMCs. The sequence derives from a woman aged 25 to 39 in good health and CMV-seronegative. The chain is built from TRBV28 and TRBJ1-2; tentatively, D is TRBD1 (5 bases). CDR3 nucleotide sequence: TGTGCCAGCACCCCGGGGGAAGGCGGCTACACCTTC. Translation gives CASTPGEGGYTF.